This T cell receptor beta chain came from a study of blood T cell repertoires in COVID-19. Overall study: There were acute and convalescent COVID-19 samples, and they came from the United States, Italy and Spain.

CDR3 length: 21 residues. Trimming removed 4 bases from V and 4 bases from J, with 33 bases in between. Germline V CDR1 and CDR2: LGHNA, YNFKEQ. This clone appeared a few times. Sequencing used immunoSEQ multiplex PCR; TCRdb keeps in-frame clones, though not all of them. In the table there are roughly 180,000 clones, 60% to 85% of which are singletons. The clonotype originates from a man in his sixties with active or convalescent COVID-19. The sequenced sample was peripheral blood. The J gene is TRBJ2-3, the V gene TRBV4-2, with D possibly TRBD1 on 5 matching bases. CDR3 DNA: TGTGCCAGCAGCCTCCCAGCTCAGGGCGCGGTGGGTTTACGGCAAGCAGATACGCAGTATTTT. This encodes CASSLPAQGAVGLRQADTQYF.